Included here is one T cell receptor (beta chain) sequence, with context. TCRdb itself ran the RT-PCR reads through MiXCR, one entry per CDR3 protein. The sample contains around 700,000 distinct CDR3 sequences, 13% to 15% of which appear only once. The receptor was derived from a female donor in good health, serving as a healthy control. Sequenced: memory CD4+ T cells from blood.

CDR3 coding DNA: TGTGCCAGCACCGCCCTCGCCCCCCACAGGGGGGATACGCAGTATTTT. It yields the protein CASTALAPHRGDTQYF. The chain carries TRBV28 and TRBJ2-3, with TRBD1 identical over 8 bases. Trimming removed 7 bases from V and 6 bases from J; junction bases left unmatched: 15. The CDR3 sequence is 16 residues long. Germline V gene data show CDR1 as MDHEN and CDR2 as SYDVKM. The complete variable domain, with remaining parts taken from reference TRBV28 and TRBJ2-3, reads DVKVTQSSRYLVKRTGEKVFLECVQDMDHENMFWYRQDPGLGLRLIYFSYDVKMKEKGDIPEGYSVSREKKERFSLILESASTNQTSMYLCASTALAPHRGDTQYFGPGTRLTVL.